This entry features one T cell receptor (beta chain) sequence. This sample was taken from a study of CD8 T cells in ankylosing spondylitis. One entry per CDR3 protein, called by TCRdb with MiXCR from the 5' RACE reads. The table has 250,000 or so distinct CDR3 sequences, over 15% seen once. The CDR3 sequence is 16 residues long. Trimming left V 5 bases short and J 1 base short, with 17 bases between. CDR1 and CDR2 (germline): SEHNR, FQNEAQ (reference sequence). This receptor was obtained from a male donor with ankylosing spondylitis or in good health (not recorded which). Sample: blood, either unsorted or a sorted T cell fraction (not recorded which). The V gene is TRBV7-9, the J gene TRBJ1-1, with D possibly TRBD1 on 5 matching bases. Written as DNA, the CDR3 is TGTGCCAGCAGCCACCGCGGGGGGTGGGAGAACACTGAAGCTTTCTTT. Its protein product is CASSHRGGWENTEAFF.